One and the same sample provided the 31 T cell receptor beta chains below, sequenced in a study of beta chain features in type 1 diabetes. Expressed TCRB transcripts were sequenced, since all the RNA that had been isolated was reverse transcribed. Only in-frame clones appear in the TCRdb table, and some are missing; sequencing was by immunoSEQ multiplex PCR. Of about 140,000 clones listed, 9% to 10% are singletons. The specimen sequenced was central memory CD4+ T cells from blood. Every receptor here comes from a woman in her forties in good health.

As to this clone: One end of the junction is discordant with germline, which a read error may explain. The rearrangement uses TRBV5-4 and TRBJ1-5; D is undetermined. Looked up from germline, CDR1 is SGHNT and CDR2 is YYREEE (reference sequence). The length of the CDR3 is 13 residues. This CDR3 reads CASSLDSHQPQHF. The CDR3 DNA sequence: TGTGCCAGCAGCTTGGATAGCCATCAGCCCCAGCATTTT.

This clone occurred a few times. V is TRBV7-8 and J is TRBJ1-5; no clear D gene. Looked up from germline, CDR1 is SGHVS and CDR2 is FQNEAQ. Trimming removed 1 base at V and 7 bases at J, with 20 bases between. The CDR3 is 17 residues long. CDR3 region: CASSLEGLNFRRQPQHF. CDR3 DNA sequence: TGTGCCAGCAGCTTAGAGGGTCTCAACTTCAGGAGGCAGCCCCAGCATTTT.

This clone came up a few times. The chain recombines TRBV5-1 with TRBJ2-5; 9 bases line up with TRBD2. CDR1 and CDR2 from the germline V gene are SGHRS and YFSETQ. Trimming cost V 0 bases and J 5 bases; bases outside gene matches: 8. This CDR3 spans 16 amino acids. The CDR3 DNA reads as TGCGCCAGCAGCTTGGCCCCAGCGGGGGGTGGTGAGACCCAGTACTTC. Amino acids: CASSLAPAGGGETQYF.

The V gene is TRBV7-4, the J gene TRBJ1-2; perhaps TRBD1 as D (5 bases). The germline V gene has CDR1 SGHVT and CDR2 SQSDAQ. Deletions cut 3 bases from V and 1 base from J, with 9 bases between. This CDR3 has 14 residues. This chain's CDR3 is CASSFGALNYGYTF. CDR3 nucleotides: TGTGCCAGCAGCTTTGGGGCTCTTAACTATGGCTACACCTTC.

This clone has more than one count but fewer than ten. The gene calls are TRBV7-2 and TRBJ2-1; 8 bases map to TRBD2. The J segment lost 6 bases and the V segment lost 4 bases, leaving 8 bases of the junction unmatched. Germline V gene data show CDR1 as SGHTA and CDR2 as FQGNSA. The CDR3 spans 15 residues. CDR3 nucleotide sequence: TGTGCCAGCAGCTCGGGGGGGATGTGGACCAATGAGCAGTTCTTC. Its translation: CASSSGGMWTNEQFF.

This clone was seen more than once but under ten times. The V call is TRBV7-6, the J call TRBJ2-3; perhaps TRBD1 as D (6 bases). Trimming stripped 7 bases from V and 0 bases from J, with 14 bases between. Germline CDR1 and CDR2: SGHVS and FNYEAQ. The CDR3 is 15 amino acids. CDR3 bases: TGTGCCAGCACTCAAGGGGGAGCTAGCACAGATACGCAGTATTTT. Its translation: CASTQGGASTDTQYF.

The V gene is TRBV5-1, the J gene TRBJ2-3; 10 bases line up with TRBD2. Germline V gene data show CDR1 as SGHRS and CDR2 as YFSETQ. The CDR3 runs 16 residues. The trim removed 4 bases at V and 2 bases at J, leaving 7 bases unmatched. CDR3 nucleotides: TGCGCCAGCAGCCCAATAGCGGGGGGCCTCACAGATACGCAGTATTTT. The encoded protein is CASSPIAGGLTDTQYF.

The chain couples TRBV6-5 to TRBJ2-5, with 8 bases lining up with TRBD1. Germline trimming cut 6 bases from V and 4 bases from J; bases unmatched to any gene: 7. The CDR3 sequence is 14 residues long. Germline CDR1 is MNHEY and CDR2 is SVGAGI. The CDR3 DNA sequence: TGTGCCAGCAGCGCTGACAGGGGTCGAGAGACCCAGTACTTC. It encodes CASSADRGRETQYF.

V gene TRBV7-9 combines with J gene TRBJ1-6, with 7 bases identical to TRBD1. There are 14 residues in the CDR3. V was pared by 6 bases and J by 6 bases, with 5 bases of the junction left unmatched. The V gene's germline CDR1 is SEHNR and CDR2 FQNEAQ (reference sequence). CDR3 sequence: CASSHDRANSPLHF. The CDR3 DNA follows: TGTGCCAGCAGTCATGACAGGGCTAATTCACCCCTCCACTTT.

The chain uses TRBV6-1 and TRBJ1-1; 8 bases align to TRBD1. Germline assignment: CDR1 MNHNS and CDR2 SASEGT. With V trimmed by 7 bases and J by 5 bases, 6 bases remained unmatched. This CDR3 region has 13 residues. CDR3: CASTRQGFTEAFF. The CDR3, as DNA: TGTGCCAGCACTCGACAGGGGTTTACTGAAGCTTTCTTT.

The rearrangement uses TRBV5-4 and TRBJ1-1, with D possibly matching TRBD1 (5 bases). The V end was cut by 6 bases, the J end by 0 bases, with 15 bases between. Germline CDR1 SGHNT, CDR2 YYREEE (reference sequence). The CDR3 loop spans 15 amino acids. Here the CDR3 reads CASTGAGRMNTEAFF. CDR3 bases: TGTGCCAGCACCGGAGCAGGGCGGATGAACACTGAAGCTTTCTTT.

The DNA for the CDR3 is TGTGCCAGCAGCTTAGGTCGATTTTCAGGGGCCGACCAGGCTTTCTTT. It codes for CASSLGRFSGADQAFF. The chain employs TRBV7-9 and TRBJ1-1, with a possible D match to TRBD1 (6 bases). Germline V gene sequence: CDR1 SEHNR, CDR2 FQNEAQ (reference sequence). This CDR3 spans 16 amino acids. V lost 1 base and J 11 bases, leaving 23 bases between the germline ends.

This clone was detected only a few times. The rearrangement joins TRBV19 to TRBJ2-1; D remains ambiguous. The V end was cut by 10 bases, the J end by 4 bases, with 14 bases between. The CDR3 consists of 13 residues. In germline, CDR1 is LNHDA, CDR2 SQIVND (reference sequence). CDR3: CATSVNPYNEQFF. The CDR3 DNA is TGTGCCACTTCCGTTAATCCGTACAATGAGCAGTTCTTC.

The chain combines TRBV28 with TRBJ1-1, with D tentatively TRBD1 (6 bases). The CDR3 length is 15 residues. Germline CDR1 is MDHEN and CDR2 is SYDVKM. Deletions cut 6 bases from V and 1 base from J, with 15 bases between. The CDR3 reads CASRAGEWRNTEAFF. The CDR3, as DNA: TGTGCCAGCAGGGCAGGGGAGTGGAGGAACACTGAAGCTTTCTTT.

This clone has only a few counts. The V call is TRBV5-1, the J call TRBJ2-3, with a tentative D call TRBD2 (6 bases). Germline lookup yields CDR1 SGHRS and CDR2 YFSETQ. The V end was cut by 4 bases, the J end by 4 bases, with 13 bases between. The CDR3 runs 14 residues. For the CDR3, the DNA is TGCGCCAGCAGCCCGGGAGCAGGCGCAGATACGCAGTATTTT. This sequence encodes CASSPGAGADTQYF.

For this clone: The same CDR3 also results from other DNA sequences found in this sample. The chain's CDR3 is CASSPWGGADTQYF. CDR3 coding DNA: TGTGCCAGCAGCCCCTGGGGGGGGGCAGATACGCAGTATTTT. The genes are TRBV7-2 and TRBJ2-3; 7 bases agree with TRBD2. The CDR3 loop spans 14 amino acids. V lost 5 bases to trimming and J lost 4 bases; unmatched junction nucleotides: 6. Per germline, CDR1 SGHTA and CDR2 FQGNSA.

This clone was observed a handful of times. The J gene is TRBJ1-1, the V gene TRBV5-5; no definite D call. The CDR3 length is 18 residues. The V end lost 4 bases, the J end lost 1 base, and 23 bases lay between the germline ends. The germline V gene has CDR1 SGHKS and CDR2 YYEKEE (reference sequence). The CDR3 reads CASSTRYEETGRNTEAFF. The DNA for the CDR3 is TGTGCCAGCAGCACTAGATACGAGGAAACTGGAAGGAACACTGAAGCTTTCTTT. The variable domain in full, with the rest retrieved from reference TRBV5-5 and TRBJ1-1, is DAGVTQSPTHLIKTRGQQVTLRCSPISGHKSVSWYQQVLGQGPQFIFQYYEKEERGRGNFPDRFSARQFPNYSSELNVNALLLGDSALYLCASSTRYEETGRNTEAFFGQGTRLTVV.

V and J are TRBV13 and TRBJ1-1; 8 bases are shared with TRBD1. The trim removed 0 bases at V and 7 bases at J, leaving 4 bases unmatched. The CDR3 contains 14 residues. The germline gives CDR1 PRHDT, CDR2 FYEKMQ (reference sequence). Written as DNA, the CDR3 is TGTGCCAGCAGCTTAGGGGACAGGGCTAGTGAAGCTTTCTTT. Translation gives CASSLGDRASEAFF.

This chain uses TRBV10-3 with TRBJ1-2; D possibly corresponds to TRBD1 (5 bases). CDR1 is ENHRY, CDR2 SYGVKD, per germline. This CDR3 comprises 14 residues. V was trimmed by 5 bases and J by 2 bases, leaving 12 bases between them. The CDR3 DNA reads as TGTGCCATCAGTCAACAGGAGTTCAACTATGGCTACACCTTC. Translated: CAISQQEFNYGYTF.

This clone occurred a few times. The CDR3 DNA reads TGTGCCAGCAGCTTGGGTGGGACTTTGAACACCGGGGAGCTGTTTTTT. Protein: CASSLGGTLNTGELFF. This sequence joins TRBV5-6 and TRBJ2-2; D is perhaps TRBD2 (6 bases). CDR3 length: 16 residues. Germline lookup yields CDR1 SGHDT and CDR2 YYEEEE. V was trimmed by 0 bases and J by 1 base, leaving 10 bases between them.

The chain links TRBV7-9 to TRBJ1-6, with unresolved D. Trimming took off 4 bases at V and 10 bases at J, with 14 bases between the two ends. This CDR3 has 14 residues. CDR1 SEHNR and CDR2 FQNEAQ come from the germline V gene (reference sequence). The CDR3 here is CASSSGTTGSPLHF. Written as DNA, the CDR3 is TGTGCCAGCAGCTCGGGTACTACGGGATCACCCCTCCACTTT. Full variable domain (outside the CDR3, taken from reference TRBV7-9 and TRBJ1-6): DTGVSQNPRHKITKRGQNVTFRCDPISEHNRLYWYRQTLGQGPEFLTYFQNEAQLEKSRLLSDRFSAERPKGSFSTLEIQRTEQGDSAMYLCASSSGTTGSPLHFGNGTRLTVT.

This clone has more than one count but fewer than ten. The chain carries TRBV25-1 and TRBJ2-3; 7 bases are a match to TRBD1. V lost 0 bases and J lost 2; bases outside the gene matches: 2. The CDR3 spans 15 residues. In germline, CDR1 is MGHDK, CDR2 SYGVNS. CDR3 in amino acids: CASSEYGQVTDTQYF. In DNA, the CDR3 is TGTGCCAGCAGTGAATATGGACAGGTCACAGATACGCAGTATTTT.

This chain connects TRBV23-1 to TRBJ2-5; TRBD2 agrees at 7 bases. TRBV23-1 is filed as an ORF, its function uncertain. Trimming cost V 9 bases and J 3 bases; bases outside gene matches: 4. This CDR3 has 12 amino acids. The CDR3 is CARRGREETQYF. CDR3 DNA: TGCGCCAGGCGGGGGAGAGAAGAGACCCAGTACTTC.

This clone has a count of ten or more. V is TRBV5-1 and J is TRBJ2-2; D perhaps matches TRBD1 (6 bases). In germline, CDR1 is SGHRS, CDR2 YFSETQ. V lost 4 bases and J lost 6, with 16 bases in between. The CDR3 length is 15 residues. As DNA, the CDR3 is TGCGCCAGCAGCCCCGGGACATCAATTTCCGGGGAGCTGTTTTTT. Amino acids: CASSPGTSISGELFF.

This clone was picked up a small number of times. The chain combines TRBV7-2 with TRBJ2-7; TRBD1 matches 8 bases. This CDR3 contains 13 residues. Germline V lookup: CDR1 SGHTA, CDR2 FQGNSA. J was trimmed by 6 bases and V by 3 bases; bases with no gene match: 4. The chain's CDR3 is CASSFQQGGEQYF. The DNA for the CDR3 is TGTGCCAGCAGCTTCCAACAGGGGGGCGAGCAGTACTTC. Drawing the rest from reference TRBV7-2 and TRBJ2-7, the complete variable domain is GAGVSQSPSNKVTEKGKDVELRCDPISGHTALYWYRQSLGQGLEFLIYFQGNSAPDKSGLPSDRFSAERTGGSVSTLTIQRTQQEDSAVYLCASSFQQGGEQYFGPGTRLTVT.

The rearrangement joins TRBV11-2 to TRBJ2-3, with 7 nucleotides matching TRBD2. The germline gives CDR1 SGHAT, CDR2 FQNNGV. This CDR3 is built from 14 residues. J gave up 8 bases and V 5 bases, and 10 bases lay outside the gene matches. The CDR3 here is CASSTILGTTTQYF. The CDR3 DNA follows: TGTGCCAGCAGCACGATCCTGGGGACTACTACGCAGTATTTT.

On this clone itself: A much larger clone lies one base from this, so it may be a read error. V usage is TRBV5-4 and J usage is TRBJ1-1; unclear D gene. V was trimmed by 2 bases and J by 0 bases, leaving 5 bases between them. The germline gives CDR1 SGHNT, CDR2 YYREEE (reference sequence). The CDR3 is made up of 13 amino acids. The CDR3 DNA reads TGTGCCAGCAGCTTCTCAGTGAACACTGAAGCTTTCTTT. As protein: CASSFSVNTEAFF.

V and J are TRBV5-6 and TRBJ2-7; D perhaps matches TRBD1 (5 bases). The germline CDR1 and CDR2 sequences are SGHDT and YYEEEE. The V end was cut by 5 bases, the J end by 4 bases, with 10 bases between. The CDR3 extends over 12 amino acids. Here the CDR3 DNA reads TGTGCCAGCAGGAAGCAGGGATACGAGCAGTACTTC. Protein sequence: CASRKQGYEQYF.

The chain uses TRBV5-1 and TRBJ2-3; TRBD2 matches at 13 bases. In germline, CDR1 is SGHRS, CDR2 YFSETQ. V dropped 3 bases and J dropped 6; count of bases not matched to a gene: 10. This CDR3 has 17 amino acids. CDR3 region: CASSYLGLAGPRDTQYF. For the CDR3, the DNA is TGCGCCAGCAGCTACCTGGGACTAGCGGGGCCGCGGGATACGCAGTATTTT.

This clone has just a few counts. V usage is TRBV7-9 and J usage is TRBJ2-7, with D perhaps TRBD2 (5 bases). Per germline, CDR1 SEHNR and CDR2 FQNEAQ (reference sequence). V was shortened by 5 bases and J by 7 bases, with 18 bases between the two germline ends. CDR3 length: 14 residues. The CDR3 loop is CASSATSGATEQYF. The CDR3 DNA is TGTGCCAGCAGCGCCACTAGTGGAGCTACGGAGCAGTACTTC.

CDR3 region: CATSRPDRSNQPQHF. CDR3 DNA sequence: TGTGCCACCAGCAGACCTGACAGGAGCAATCAGCCCCAGCATTTT. The rearrangement joins TRBV15 to TRBJ1-5; a weak D match, TRBD1 (6 bases). V was cut by 2 bases and J by 1 base, with 9 bases left in between. Germline V gene sequence: CDR1 LNHNV, CDR2 YYDKDF (reference sequence). The CDR3 is made up of 15 amino acids.